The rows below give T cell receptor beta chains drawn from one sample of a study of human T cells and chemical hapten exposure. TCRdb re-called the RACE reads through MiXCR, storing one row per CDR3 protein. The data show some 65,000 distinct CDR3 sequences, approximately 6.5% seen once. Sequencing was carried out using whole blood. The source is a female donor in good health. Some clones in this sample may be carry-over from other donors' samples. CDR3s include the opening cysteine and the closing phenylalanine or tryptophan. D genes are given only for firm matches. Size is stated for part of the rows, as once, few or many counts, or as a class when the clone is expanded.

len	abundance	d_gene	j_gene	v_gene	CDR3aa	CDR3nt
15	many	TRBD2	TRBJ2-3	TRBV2	CASTGLAGVIDTQYF	TGTGCCAGCACGGGACTAGCGGGAGTCATAGATACGCAGTATTTT
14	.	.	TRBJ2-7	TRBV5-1	CASSLEGLVYEQYF	TGCGCCAGCAGCTTGGAAGGACTGGTCTACGAGCAGTACTTC
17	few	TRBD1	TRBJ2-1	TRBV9	CASSTINTGTGGNEQFF	TGTGCCAGCAGCACGATTAACACCGGGACAGGGGGTAATGAGCAGTTCTTC
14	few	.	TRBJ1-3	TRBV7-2	CASSLQVSGNTIYF	TGTGCCAGCAGCTTACAGGTCTCTGGAAACACCATATATTTT
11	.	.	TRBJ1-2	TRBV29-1	CSVLDSYGYTF	TGCAGCGTGTTGGACAGCTATGGCTACACCTTC
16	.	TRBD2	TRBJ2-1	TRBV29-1	CSVGLGGLAGANEQFF	TGCAGCGTTGGATTGGGGGGGCTAGCGGGAGCCAATGAGCAGTTCTTC
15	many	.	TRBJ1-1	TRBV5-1	CASSLRQGMNTEAFF	TGCGCCAGCAGCTTGCGTCAGGGGATGAACACTGAAGCTTTCTTT
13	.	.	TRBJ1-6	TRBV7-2	CASSSTGNSPLHF	TGTGCCAGCAGCTCGACAGGCAATTCACCCCTCCACTTT
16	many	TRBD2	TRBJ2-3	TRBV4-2	CASAPKEGLARDTQYF	TGTGCCAGCGCCCCGAAGGAGGGACTAGCTCGGGATACGCAGTATTTT
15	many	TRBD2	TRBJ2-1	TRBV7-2	CASRPKALAVQQQFF	TGTGCCAGCAGACCAAAGGCGCTAGCGGTGCAGCAGCAGTTCTTC
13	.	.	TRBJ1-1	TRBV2	CASSADHNTEAFF	TGTGCCAGCAGTGCTGATCATAACACTGAAGCTTTCTTT
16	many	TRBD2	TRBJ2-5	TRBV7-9	CASSLAGLAGKETQYF	TGTGCCAGCAGCTTAGCCGGACTAGCGGGAAAAGAGACCCAGTACTTC
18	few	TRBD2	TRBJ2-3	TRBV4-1	CASSQSTGLAGAGDTQYF	TGCGCCAGCAGCCAGTCTACTGGACTAGCGGGAGCGGGAGATACGCAGTATTTT
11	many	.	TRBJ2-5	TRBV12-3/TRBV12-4	CASSLDETQYF	TGTGCCAGCAGTTTAGACGAGACCCAGTACTTC
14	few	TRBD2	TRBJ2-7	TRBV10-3	CAISETSGSYEQYF	TGTGCCATCAGTGAAACTAGCGGTTCCTACGAGCAGTACTTC
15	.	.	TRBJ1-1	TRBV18	CASSPGAGGATEAFF	TGTGCCAGCTCCCCAGGGGCCGGGGGGGCCACTGAAGCTTTCTTT
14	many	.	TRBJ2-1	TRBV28	CASSLDIGEDEQFF	TGTGCCAGCAGTTTAGACATCGGGGAGGATGAGCAGTTCTTC
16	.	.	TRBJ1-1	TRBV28	CASTYGLSQGGTEAFF	TGTGCCAGCACCTATGGGCTATCACAGGGAGGCACTGAAGCTTTCTTT
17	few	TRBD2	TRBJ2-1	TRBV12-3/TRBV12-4	CASSPYSGSGGYNEQFF	TGTGCCAGCAGTCCCTATAGCGGGAGTGGCGGATACAATGAGCAGTTCTTC
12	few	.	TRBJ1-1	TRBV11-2	CASSNTHTEAFF	TGTGCCAGCAGCAACACACACACTGAAGCTTTCTTT
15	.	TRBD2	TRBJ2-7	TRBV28	CASASGNAPTYEQYF	TGTGCCAGCGCTAGCGGGAACGCCCCTACCTACGAGCAGTACTTC
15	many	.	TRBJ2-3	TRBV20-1	CSAGSTGQGTDTQYF	TGCAGTGCTGGATCAACGGGACAAGGAACAGATACGCAGTATTTT
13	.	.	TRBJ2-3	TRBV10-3	CAISDRSTDTQYF	TGTGCCATCAGTGACAGGTCCACAGATACGCAGTATTTT
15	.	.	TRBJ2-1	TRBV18	CASSPAEMGGNEQFF	TGTGCCAGCTCACCCGCGGAGATGGGGGGCAATGAGCAGTTCTTC
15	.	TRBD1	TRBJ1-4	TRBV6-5	CASSGDSSTNEKLFF	TGTGCCAGCAGTGGGGACAGTTCAACTAATGAAAAACTGTTTTTT
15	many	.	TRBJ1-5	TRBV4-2	CASSTTGDGNQPQHF	TGTGCCAGCAGCACTACTGGGGACGGCAATCAGCCCCAGCATTTT
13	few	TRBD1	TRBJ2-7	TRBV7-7	CASSLGTGDEQYF	TGTGCCAGCAGCTTAGGGACAGGGGACGAGCAGTACTTC
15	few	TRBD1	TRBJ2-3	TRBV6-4	CASKEGQGSTDTQYF	TGTGCCAGCAAGGAGGGACAGGGGAGCACAGATACGCAGTATTTT
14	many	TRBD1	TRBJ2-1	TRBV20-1	CSAKDRERYNEQFF	TGCAGTGCAAAGGACAGGGAAAGGTACAATGAGCAGTTCTTC
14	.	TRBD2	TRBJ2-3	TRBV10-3	CAISLTSATDTQYF	TGTGCCATCAGTTTGACTAGCGCCACAGATACGCAGTATTTT
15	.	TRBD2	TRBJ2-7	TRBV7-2	CASSLATSGTYEQYF	TGTGCCAGCAGCTTAGCGACAAGCGGGACGTACGAGCAGTACTTC
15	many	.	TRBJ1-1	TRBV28	CASIQTGTGNTEAFF	TGTGCCAGCATCCAAACCGGGACGGGCAACACTGAAGCTTTCTTT
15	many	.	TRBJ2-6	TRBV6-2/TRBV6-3	CASTRQSSGANVLTF	TGTGCCAGCACGAGGCAAAGCTCTGGGGCCAACGTCCTGACTTTC
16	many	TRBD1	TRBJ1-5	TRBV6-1	CASSESGTVSNQPQHF	TGTGCCAGCAGTGAATCCGGGACAGTTAGCAATCAGCCCCAGCATTTT
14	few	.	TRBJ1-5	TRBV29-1	CSVRTENSNQPQHF	TGCAGCGTTCGGACAGAAAATAGCAATCAGCCCCAGCATTTT
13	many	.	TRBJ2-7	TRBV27	CASSSPLSYEQYF	TGTGCCAGCAGTTCCCCCCTATCCTACGAGCAGTACTTC
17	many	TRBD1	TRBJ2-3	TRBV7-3	CASSLTSRGPLRDTQYF	TGTGCCAGCAGCTTAACGTCCAGGGGGCCCTTACGAGATACGCAGTATTTT
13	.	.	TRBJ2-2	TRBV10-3	CAILLPNTGELFF	TGTGCCATCTTACTCCCGAACACCGGGGAGCTGTTTTTT
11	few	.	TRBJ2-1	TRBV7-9	CASSYRGEQFF	TGTGCCAGCAGTTACCGAGGTGAGCAGTTCTTC
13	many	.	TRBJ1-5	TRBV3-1	CASSQGGNQPQHF	TGTGCCAGCAGCCAAGGTGGCAATCAGCCCCAGCATTTT